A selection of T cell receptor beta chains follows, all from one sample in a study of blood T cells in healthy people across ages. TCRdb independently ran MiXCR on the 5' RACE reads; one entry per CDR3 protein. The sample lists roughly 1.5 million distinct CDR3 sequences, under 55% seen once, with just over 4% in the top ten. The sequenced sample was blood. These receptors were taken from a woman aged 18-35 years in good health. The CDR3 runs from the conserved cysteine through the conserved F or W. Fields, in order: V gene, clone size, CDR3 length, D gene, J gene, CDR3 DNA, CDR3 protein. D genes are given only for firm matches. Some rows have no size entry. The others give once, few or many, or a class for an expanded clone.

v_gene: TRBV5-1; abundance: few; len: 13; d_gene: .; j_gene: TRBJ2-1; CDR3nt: TGCGCCAGCAGCGAGACGTTAGGCGATGAGCAGTTCTTC; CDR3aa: CASSETLGDEQFF
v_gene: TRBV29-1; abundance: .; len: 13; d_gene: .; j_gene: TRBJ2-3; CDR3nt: TGCAGCATATCTCCCTTACTTACAGATACGCAGTATTTT; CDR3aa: CSISPLLTDTQYF
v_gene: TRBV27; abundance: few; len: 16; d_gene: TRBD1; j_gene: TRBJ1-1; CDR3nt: TGTGCCAGCAGTTCCGGGACAGGGTACCCGAACACTGAAGCTTTCTTT; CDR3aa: CASSSGTGYPNTEAFF
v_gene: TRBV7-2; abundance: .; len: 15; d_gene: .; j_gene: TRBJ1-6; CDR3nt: TGTGCCAGCAGCTTACCCAACAGAAGCAATTCACCCCTCCACTTT; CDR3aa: CASSLPNRSNSPLHF
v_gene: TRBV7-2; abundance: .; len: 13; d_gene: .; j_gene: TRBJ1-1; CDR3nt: TGTGCCAGCAGCTTACAGGGTTACAATGAAGCTTTCTTT; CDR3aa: CASSLQGYNEAFF
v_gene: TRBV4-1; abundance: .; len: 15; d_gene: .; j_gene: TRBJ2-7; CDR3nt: TGCGCCAGCAGCCAGGCTGACACGAGCTCCTACGAGCAGTACTTC; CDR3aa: CASSQADTSSYEQYF
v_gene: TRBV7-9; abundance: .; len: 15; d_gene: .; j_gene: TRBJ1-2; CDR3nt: TGTGCCAGCAGACTGTCCGGGGTCATGGACTATGGCTACACCTTC; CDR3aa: CASRLSGVMDYGYTF
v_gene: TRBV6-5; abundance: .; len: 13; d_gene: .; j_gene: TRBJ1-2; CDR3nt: TGTGCCAGCAGCTACACAGCTAACTATGGCTACACCTTC; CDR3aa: CASSYTANYGYTF
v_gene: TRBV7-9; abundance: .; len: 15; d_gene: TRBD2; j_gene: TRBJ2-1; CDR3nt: TGTGCCAGCAGCTTAGATTGGGGCGGGAGCTATGAGCAGTTCTTC; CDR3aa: CASSLDWGGSYEQFF
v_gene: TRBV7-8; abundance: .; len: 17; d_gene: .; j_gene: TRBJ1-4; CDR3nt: TGTGCCAGCAGCTTAGCTTGGGGACACGCAACTAATGAAAAACTGTTTTTT; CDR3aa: CASSLAWGHATNEKLFF
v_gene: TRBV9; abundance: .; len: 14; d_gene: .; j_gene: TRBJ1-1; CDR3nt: TGTGCCAGCAGCGTAGCTGGGGGGCTGACCGAAGCTTTCTTT; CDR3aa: CASSVAGGLTEAFF
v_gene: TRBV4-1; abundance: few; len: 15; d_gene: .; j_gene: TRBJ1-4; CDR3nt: TGCGCCAGCAGCCGCCTTATCGGACAACTTCCAAAACTGTTTTTT; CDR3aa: CASSRLIGQLPKLFF
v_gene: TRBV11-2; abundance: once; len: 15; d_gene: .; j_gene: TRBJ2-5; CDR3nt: TGTGCCAGCAACTCAGCCCGGGCAGGACAAGAGACCCAGTACTTC; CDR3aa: CASNSARAGQETQYF
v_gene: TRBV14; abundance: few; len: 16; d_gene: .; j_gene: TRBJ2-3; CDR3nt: TGTGCCAGCAGCCCACAGGGAAATCTTAACACGGATACGCAGTATTTT; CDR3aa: CASSPQGNLNTDTQYF
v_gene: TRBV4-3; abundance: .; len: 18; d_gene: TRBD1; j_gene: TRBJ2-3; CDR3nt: TGCGCCAGCAGCCAAGAAAAAAGGACAGGGAGTTACACAGATACGCAGTATTTT; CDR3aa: CASSQEKRTGSYTDTQYF
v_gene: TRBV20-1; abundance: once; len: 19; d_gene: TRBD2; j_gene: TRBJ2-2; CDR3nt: TGCAGTGCTAGAGATCCCCGACTAGCGGGAGGGCCTTACACCGGGGAGCTGTTTTTT; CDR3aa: CSARDPRLAGGPYTGELFF
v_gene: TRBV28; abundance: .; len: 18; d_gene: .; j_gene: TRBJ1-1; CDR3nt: TGTGCCAGCAGTTCCAATTGGGCGAGGGAAGGCATGAACACTGAAGCTTTCTTT; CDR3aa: CASSSNWAREGMNTEAFF
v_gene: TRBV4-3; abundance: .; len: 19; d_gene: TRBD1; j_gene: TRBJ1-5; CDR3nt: TGCGCCAGCAGCCAAGATTTGAAGAGCTGGGGACAGAACGATCAGCCCCAGCATTTT; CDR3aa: CASSQDLKSWGQNDQPQHF
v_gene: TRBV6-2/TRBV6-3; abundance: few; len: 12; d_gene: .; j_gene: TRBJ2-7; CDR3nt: TGTGCCAGCAGGATTAGGTCTGGCGAGCAGTACTTC; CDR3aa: CASRIRSGEQYF
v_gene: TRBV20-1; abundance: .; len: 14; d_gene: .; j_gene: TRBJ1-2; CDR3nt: TGCAGTGCTAGAGACATGACGGTGCCCTATGGCTACACCTTC; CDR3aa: CSARDMTVPYGYTF
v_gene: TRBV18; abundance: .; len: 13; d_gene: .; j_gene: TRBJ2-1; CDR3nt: TGTGCCAGCTCACCACCTAACTACAATGAGCAGTTCTTC; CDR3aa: CASSPPNYNEQFF
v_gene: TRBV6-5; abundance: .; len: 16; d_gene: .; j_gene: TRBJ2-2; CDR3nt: TGTGCCAGCAGTAGACAGCCGGGACAAGACACCGGGGAGCTGTTTTTT; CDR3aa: CASSRQPGQDTGELFF
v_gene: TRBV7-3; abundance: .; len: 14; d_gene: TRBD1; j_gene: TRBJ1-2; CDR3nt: TGTGCCAGCAGCAACACAGGGGGCACCTATGGCTACACCTTC; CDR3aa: CASSNTGGTYGYTF
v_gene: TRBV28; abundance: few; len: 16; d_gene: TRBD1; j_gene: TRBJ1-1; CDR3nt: TGTGCCAGCAGCAGTGGACAGGGGATCATGAACACTGAAGCTTTCTTT; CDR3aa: CASSSGQGIMNTEAFF
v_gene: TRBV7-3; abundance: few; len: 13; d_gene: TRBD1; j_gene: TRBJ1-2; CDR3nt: TGTGCCAGCAGCTCCGGGACAGGGCAAGGCTACACCTTC; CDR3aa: CASSSGTGQGYTF
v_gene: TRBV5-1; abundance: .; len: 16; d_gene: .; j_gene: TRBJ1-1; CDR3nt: TGCGCCAGCAGCTTGGCCATTGGGCTAATGAACACTGAAGCTTTCTTT; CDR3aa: CASSLAIGLMNTEAFF
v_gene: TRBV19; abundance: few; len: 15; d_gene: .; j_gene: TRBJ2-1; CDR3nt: TGTGCCAGTAGTAACATAGCGGTCTCCTACAATGAGCAGTTCTTC; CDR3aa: CASSNIAVSYNEQFF
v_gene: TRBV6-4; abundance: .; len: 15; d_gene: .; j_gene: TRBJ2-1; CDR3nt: TGTGCCAGCACCCGCACGGGGGGCCGGGACAATGAGCAGTTCTTC; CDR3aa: CASTRTGGRDNEQFF
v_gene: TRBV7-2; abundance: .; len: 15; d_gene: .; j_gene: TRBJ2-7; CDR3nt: TGTGCCAGCAGCTTAACTTGGACGGGATCCTACGAGCAGTACTTC; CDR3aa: CASSLTWTGSYEQYF
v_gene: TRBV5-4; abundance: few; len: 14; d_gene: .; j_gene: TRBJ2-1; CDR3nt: TGTGCCAGCAGCCGCGATGTAACTACAAATGAGCAGTTCTTC; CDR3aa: CASSRDVTTNEQFF
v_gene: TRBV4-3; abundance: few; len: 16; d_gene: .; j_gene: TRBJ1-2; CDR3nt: TGCGCCAGCAGCCAAGATGCAGTCGGGGGGAGCTATGGCTACACCTTC; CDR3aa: CASSQDAVGGSYGYTF
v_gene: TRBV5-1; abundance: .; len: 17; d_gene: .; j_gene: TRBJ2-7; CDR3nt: TGCGCCAGCAGCTTGGAAATCGGGGGAAGCTCCTACAATGAGCAGTACTTC; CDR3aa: CASSLEIGGSSYNEQYF
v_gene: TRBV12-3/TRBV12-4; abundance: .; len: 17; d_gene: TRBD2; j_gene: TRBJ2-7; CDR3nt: TGTGCCAGCAGTTTCCCGACTAGCGGGAGCGCCTACAATGAGCAGTACTTC; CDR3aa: CASSFPTSGSAYNEQYF
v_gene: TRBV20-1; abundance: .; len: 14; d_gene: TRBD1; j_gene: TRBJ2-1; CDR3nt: TGCAGTCCCGCCGGGACAGGGTATGTCAATGAGCAGTTCTTC; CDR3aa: CSPAGTGYVNEQFF
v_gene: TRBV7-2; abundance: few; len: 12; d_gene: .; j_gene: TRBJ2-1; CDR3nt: TGTGCCAGCAGCTCGCGACCGGACACGATGTTCTTC; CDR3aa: CASSSRPDTMFF
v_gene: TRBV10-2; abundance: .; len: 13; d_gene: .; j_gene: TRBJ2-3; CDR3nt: TGCGCCAGCGGAGGCGGGCTCACAGATACGCAGTATTTT; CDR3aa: CASGGGLTDTQYF
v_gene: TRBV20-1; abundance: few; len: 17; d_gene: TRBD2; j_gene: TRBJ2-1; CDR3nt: TGCAGTGCTAGTCAGTCCCTGTGGGGACTAGGGAACAATGAGCAGTTCTTC; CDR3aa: CSASQSLWGLGNNEQFF
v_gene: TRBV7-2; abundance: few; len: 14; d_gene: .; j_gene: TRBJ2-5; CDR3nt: TGTGCCAGCAGCTTTGGGGGGCCACAAGAGACCCAGTACTTC; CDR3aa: CASSFGGPQETQYF
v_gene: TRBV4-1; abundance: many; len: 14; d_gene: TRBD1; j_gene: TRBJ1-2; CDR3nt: TGCGCCAGCAGCCAAGAGGGACAGTTCTATGGCTACACCTTC; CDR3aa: CASSQEGQFYGYTF
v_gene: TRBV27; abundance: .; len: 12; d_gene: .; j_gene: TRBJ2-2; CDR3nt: TGTGCCAGCGGAGAATTCGCCGGGGGGCTGTTTTTT; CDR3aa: CASGEFAGGLFF
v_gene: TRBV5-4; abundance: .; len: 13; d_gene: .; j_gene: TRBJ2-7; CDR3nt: TGTGCCAGCAGCTTGATCGCCCAGGCCGAGCAGTACTTC; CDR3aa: CASSLIAQAEQYF
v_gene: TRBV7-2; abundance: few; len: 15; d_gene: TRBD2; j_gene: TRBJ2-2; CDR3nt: TGTGCCAGCAGACGACTAGCGGGTAACACCGGGGAGCTGTTTTTT; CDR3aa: CASRRLAGNTGELFF
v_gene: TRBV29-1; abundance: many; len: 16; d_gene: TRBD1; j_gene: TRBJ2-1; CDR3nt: TGCAGCGTCGATACCCCCGACAGGGGATCGTACAATGAGCAGTTCTTC; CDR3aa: CSVDTPDRGSYNEQFF
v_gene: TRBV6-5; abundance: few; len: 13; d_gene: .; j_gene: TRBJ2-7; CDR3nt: TGTGCCAGCAGTTACTCGCCTCCCTACGAGCAGTACTTC; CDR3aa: CASSYSPPYEQYF
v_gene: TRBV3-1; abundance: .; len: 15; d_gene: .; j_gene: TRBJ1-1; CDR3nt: TGTGCCAGCAGCCAAGATAACGGGAAGAACACTGAAGCTTTCTTT; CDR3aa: CASSQDNGKNTEAFF
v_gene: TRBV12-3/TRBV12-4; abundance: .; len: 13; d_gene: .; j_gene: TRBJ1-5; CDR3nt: TGTGCCAGCAGTAACCGGGACACCCGAATCCAGCATTTT; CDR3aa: CASSNRDTRIQHF
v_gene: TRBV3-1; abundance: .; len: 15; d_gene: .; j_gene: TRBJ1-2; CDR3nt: TGTGCCAGCAGCCAAACGAATAGAATGAACTATGGCTACACCTTC; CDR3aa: CASSQTNRMNYGYTF
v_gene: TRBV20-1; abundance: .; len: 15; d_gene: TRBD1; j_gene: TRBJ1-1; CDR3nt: TGCAGTGCTAGAGGACGGGGACAGATAAACACTGAAGCTTTCTTT; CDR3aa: CSARGRGQINTEAFF
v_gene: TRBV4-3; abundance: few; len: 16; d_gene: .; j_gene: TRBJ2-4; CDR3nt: TGCGCCAGCAGCCAAGATCCGGCAGTAGCCAAAAACATTCAGTACTTC; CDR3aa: CASSQDPAVAKNIQYF
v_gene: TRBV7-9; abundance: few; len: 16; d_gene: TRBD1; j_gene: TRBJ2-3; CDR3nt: TGTGCCAGCAGCATCCACAGGGGGCTATACACAGATACGCAGTATTTT; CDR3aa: CASSIHRGLYTDTQYF
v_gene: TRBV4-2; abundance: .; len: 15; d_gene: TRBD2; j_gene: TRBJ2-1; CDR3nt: TGTGCCAGCAGCCAGTCCGGACTAGCGGAGAGGGAGCAGTTCTTC; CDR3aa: CASSQSGLAEREQFF
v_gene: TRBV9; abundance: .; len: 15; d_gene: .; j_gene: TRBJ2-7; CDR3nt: TGTGCCAGCAGCGTAGGGATGGGGAAAGGGTACGAGCAGTACTTC; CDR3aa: CASSVGMGKGYEQYF
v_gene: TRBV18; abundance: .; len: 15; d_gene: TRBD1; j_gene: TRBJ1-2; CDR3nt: TGTGCCAGCTCACCAGGACAGGGGGTCTACTATGGCTACACCTTC; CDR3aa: CASSPGQGVYYGYTF
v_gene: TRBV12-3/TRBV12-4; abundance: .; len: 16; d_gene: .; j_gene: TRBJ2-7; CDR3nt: TGTGCCAGCATGTCTTCTAGCGAGGGAATCTCCTACGAGCAGTACTTC; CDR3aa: CASMSSSEGISYEQYF
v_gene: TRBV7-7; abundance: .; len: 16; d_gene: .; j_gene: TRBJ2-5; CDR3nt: TGTGCTAGCAGCTTGCGCACACGGGCCTTACGAGAGACCCAGTACTTC; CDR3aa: CASSLRTRALRETQYF
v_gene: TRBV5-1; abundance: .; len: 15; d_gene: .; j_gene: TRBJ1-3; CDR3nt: TGCGCCAGCAGCTTCTTAGGGGCAACTGGAAACACCATATATTTT; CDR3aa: CASSFLGATGNTIYF
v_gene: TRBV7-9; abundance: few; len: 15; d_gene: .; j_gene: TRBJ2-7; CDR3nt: TGTGCCAGCACCCCGTACAGTAAAAGCTCCTACGAGCAGTACTTC; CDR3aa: CASTPYSKSSYEQYF
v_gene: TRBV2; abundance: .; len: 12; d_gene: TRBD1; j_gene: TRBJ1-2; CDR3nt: TGTGCCAGCGACAGGGGTGGATATGGCTACACCTTC; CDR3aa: CASDRGGYGYTF